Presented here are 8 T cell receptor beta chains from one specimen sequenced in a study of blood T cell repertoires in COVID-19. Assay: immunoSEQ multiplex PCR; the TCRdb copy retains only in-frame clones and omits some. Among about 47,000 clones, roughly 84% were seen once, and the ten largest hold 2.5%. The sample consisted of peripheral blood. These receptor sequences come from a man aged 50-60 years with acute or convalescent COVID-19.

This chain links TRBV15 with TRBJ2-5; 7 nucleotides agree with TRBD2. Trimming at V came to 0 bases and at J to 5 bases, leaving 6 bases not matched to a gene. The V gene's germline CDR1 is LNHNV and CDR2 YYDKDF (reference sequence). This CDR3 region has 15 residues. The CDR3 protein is CATSRDQGAGETQYF. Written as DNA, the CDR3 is TGTGCCACCAGCAGAGATCAGGGAGCGGGGGAGACCCAGTACTTC.

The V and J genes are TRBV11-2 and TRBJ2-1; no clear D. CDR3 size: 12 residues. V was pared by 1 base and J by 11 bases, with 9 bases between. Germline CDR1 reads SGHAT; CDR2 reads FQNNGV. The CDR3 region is CASSLGTKQQFF. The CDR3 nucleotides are TGTGCCAGCAGCTTAGGTACCAAGCAGCAGTTCTTC.

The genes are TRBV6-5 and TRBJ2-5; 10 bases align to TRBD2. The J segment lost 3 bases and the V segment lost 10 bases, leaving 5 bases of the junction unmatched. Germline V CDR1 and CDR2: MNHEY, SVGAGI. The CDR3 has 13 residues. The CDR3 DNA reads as TGTGCCACCCGACTAGCGGGTAAAGAGACCCAGTACTTC. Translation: CATRLAGKETQYF.

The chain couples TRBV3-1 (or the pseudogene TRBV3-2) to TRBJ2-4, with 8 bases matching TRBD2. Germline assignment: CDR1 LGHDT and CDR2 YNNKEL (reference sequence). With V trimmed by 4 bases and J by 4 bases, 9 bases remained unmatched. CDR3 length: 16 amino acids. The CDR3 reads CASSPGGRTRKNIQYF. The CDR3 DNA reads TGTGCCAGCAGCCCGGGCGGGAGGACGAGAAAAAACATTCAGTACTTC.

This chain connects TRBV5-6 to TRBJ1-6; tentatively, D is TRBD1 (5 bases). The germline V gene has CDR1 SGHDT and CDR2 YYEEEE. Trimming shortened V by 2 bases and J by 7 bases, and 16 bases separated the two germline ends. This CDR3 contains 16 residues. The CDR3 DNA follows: TGTGCCAGCAGCTTTAGGACAACCTTAGGGAATTCACCCCTCCACTTT. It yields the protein CASSFRTTLGNSPLHF.

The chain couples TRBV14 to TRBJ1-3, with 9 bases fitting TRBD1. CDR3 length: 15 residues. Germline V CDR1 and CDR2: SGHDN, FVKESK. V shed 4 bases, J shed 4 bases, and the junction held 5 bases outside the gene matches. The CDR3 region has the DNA TGTGCCAGCAGCCTCTCGGGACAGGGAGGAAACACCATATATTTT. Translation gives CASSLSGQGGNTIYF.

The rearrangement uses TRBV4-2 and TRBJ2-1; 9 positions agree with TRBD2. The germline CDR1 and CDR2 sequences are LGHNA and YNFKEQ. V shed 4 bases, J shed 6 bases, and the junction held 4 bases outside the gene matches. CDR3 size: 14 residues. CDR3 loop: CASSPLSGGNEQFF. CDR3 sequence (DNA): TGTGCCAGCAGCCCCCTTAGCGGGGGCAATGAGCAGTTCTTC.

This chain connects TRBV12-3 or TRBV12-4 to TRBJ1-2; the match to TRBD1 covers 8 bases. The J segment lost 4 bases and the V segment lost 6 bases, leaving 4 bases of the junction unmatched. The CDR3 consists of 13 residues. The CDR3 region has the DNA TGTGCCAGCAGGTGGACAGGGACCTATGGCTACACCTTC. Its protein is CASRWTGTYGYTF.